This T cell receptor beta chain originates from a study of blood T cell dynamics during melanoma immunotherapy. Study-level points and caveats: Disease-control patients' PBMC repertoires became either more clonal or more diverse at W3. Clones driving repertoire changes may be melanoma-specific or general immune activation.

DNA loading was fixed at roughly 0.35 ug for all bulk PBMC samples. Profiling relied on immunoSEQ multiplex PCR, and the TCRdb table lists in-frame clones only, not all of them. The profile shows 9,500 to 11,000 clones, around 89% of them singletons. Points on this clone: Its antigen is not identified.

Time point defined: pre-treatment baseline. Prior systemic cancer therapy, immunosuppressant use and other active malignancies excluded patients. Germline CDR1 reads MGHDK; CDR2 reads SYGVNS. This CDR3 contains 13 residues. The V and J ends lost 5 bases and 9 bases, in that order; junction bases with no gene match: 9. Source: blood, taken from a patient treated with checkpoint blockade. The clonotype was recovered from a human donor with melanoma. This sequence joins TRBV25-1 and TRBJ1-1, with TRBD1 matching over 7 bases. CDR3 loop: CASSRGGQLQAFF. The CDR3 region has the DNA TGTGCCAGCAGTCGCGGGGGACAGCTACAAGCTTTCTTT.